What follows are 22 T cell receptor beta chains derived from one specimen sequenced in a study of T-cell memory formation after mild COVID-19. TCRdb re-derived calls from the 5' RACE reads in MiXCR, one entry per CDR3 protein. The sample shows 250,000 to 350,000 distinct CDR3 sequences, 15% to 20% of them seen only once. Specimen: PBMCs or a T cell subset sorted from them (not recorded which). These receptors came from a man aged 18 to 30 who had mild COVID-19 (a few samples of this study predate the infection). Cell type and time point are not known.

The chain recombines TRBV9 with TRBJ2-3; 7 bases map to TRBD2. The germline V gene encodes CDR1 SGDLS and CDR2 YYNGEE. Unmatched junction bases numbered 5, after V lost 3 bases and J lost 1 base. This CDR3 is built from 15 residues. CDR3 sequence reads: CASSGGSGGTDTQYF. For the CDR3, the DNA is TGTGCCAGCAGCGGTGGGAGCGGGGGCACAGATACGCAGTATTTT.

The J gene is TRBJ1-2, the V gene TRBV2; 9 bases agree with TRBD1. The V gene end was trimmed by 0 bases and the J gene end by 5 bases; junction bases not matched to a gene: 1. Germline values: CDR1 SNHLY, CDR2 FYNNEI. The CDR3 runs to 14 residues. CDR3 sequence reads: CASSEAGQGYGYTF. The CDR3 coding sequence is TGTGCCAGCAGTGAAGCGGGACAGGGTTATGGCTACACCTTC.

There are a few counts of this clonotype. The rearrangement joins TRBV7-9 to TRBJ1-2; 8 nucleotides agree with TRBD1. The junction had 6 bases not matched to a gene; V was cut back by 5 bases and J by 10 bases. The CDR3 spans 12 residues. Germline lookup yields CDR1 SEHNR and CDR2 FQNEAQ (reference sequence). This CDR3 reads CASSDLQGVYTF. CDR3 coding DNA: TGTGCCAGCAGCGACCTACAGGGGGTCTACACCTTC.

CDR3 coding DNA: TGTGCCAGCAGCTTGGGGTACCGGATTGGGTCACCCCTCCACTTT. This codes for CASSLGYRIGSPLHF. The chain carries TRBV5-6 and TRBJ1-6; D unclear. CDR3 length: 15 amino acids. The V gene's germline CDR1 is SGHDT and CDR2 YYEEEE. V dropped 0 bases and J dropped 10 bases, with 14 bases sitting between them.

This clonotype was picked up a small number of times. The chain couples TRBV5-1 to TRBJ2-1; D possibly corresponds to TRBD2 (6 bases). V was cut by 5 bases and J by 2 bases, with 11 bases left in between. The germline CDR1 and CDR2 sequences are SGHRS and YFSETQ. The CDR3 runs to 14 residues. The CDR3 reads CASSPGLPYNEQFF. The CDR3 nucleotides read TGCGCCAGCAGTCCTGGACTACCCTACAATGAGCAGTTCTTC.

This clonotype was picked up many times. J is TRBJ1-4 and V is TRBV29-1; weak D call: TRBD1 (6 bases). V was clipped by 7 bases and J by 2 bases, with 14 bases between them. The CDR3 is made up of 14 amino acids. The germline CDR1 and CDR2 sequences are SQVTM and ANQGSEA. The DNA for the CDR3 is TGCAGCGGTACCCTGCAGGGGACTAATGAAAAACTGTTTTTT. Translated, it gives CSGTLQGTNEKLFF.

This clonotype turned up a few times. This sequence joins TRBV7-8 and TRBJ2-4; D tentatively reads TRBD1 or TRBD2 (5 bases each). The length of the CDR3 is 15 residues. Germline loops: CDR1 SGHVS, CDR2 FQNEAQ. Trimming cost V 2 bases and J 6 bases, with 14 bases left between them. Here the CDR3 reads CASSLSGTRGNIQYF. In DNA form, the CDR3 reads TGTGCCAGCAGCTTATCCGGGACCCGAGGAAACATTCAGTACTTC.

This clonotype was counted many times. As DNA, the CDR3 is TGTGCCAGCAGCTTATCGGACCTACCACGCTCCTACAATGAGCAGTTCTTC. The encoded protein is CASSLSDLPRSYNEQFF. The rearrangement links TRBV7-2 to TRBJ2-1; D gene unclear. Germline assignment: CDR1 SGHTA and CDR2 FQGNSA. The CDR3 has 17 amino acids. Trimming pared 2 bases from V and 0 bases from J, leaving 14 bases between. The full variable domain, rest sourced from reference TRBV7-2 and TRBJ2-1, is GAGVSQSPSNKVTEKGKDVELRCDPISGHTALYWYRQSLGQGLEFLIYFQGNSAPDKSGLPSDRFSAERTGGSVSTLTIQRTQQEDSAVYLCASSLSDLPRSYNEQFFGPGTRLTVL.

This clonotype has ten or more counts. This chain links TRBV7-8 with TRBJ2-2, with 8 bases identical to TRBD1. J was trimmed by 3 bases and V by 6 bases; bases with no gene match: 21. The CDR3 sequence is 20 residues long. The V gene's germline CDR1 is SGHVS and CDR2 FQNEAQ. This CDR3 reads CASRLRTGRGLRLDTGELFF. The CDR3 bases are TGTGCCAGCAGATTAAGAACAGGCAGGGGGCTGCGTTTAGACACCGGGGAGCTGTTTTTT.

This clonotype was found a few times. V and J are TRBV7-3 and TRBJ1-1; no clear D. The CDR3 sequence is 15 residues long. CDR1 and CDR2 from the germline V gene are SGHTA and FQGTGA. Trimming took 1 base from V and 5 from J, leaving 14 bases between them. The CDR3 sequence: CASSLSLLGNTEAFF. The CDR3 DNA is TGTGCCAGCAGCTTAAGCCTGCTTGGCAATACTGAAGCTTTCTTT. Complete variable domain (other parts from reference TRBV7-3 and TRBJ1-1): GAGVSQTPSNKVTEKGKYVELRCDPISGHTALYWYRQSLGQGPEFLIYFQGTGAADDSGLPNDRFFAVRPEGSVSTLKIQRTERGDSAVYLCASSLSLLGNTEAFFGQGTRLTVV.

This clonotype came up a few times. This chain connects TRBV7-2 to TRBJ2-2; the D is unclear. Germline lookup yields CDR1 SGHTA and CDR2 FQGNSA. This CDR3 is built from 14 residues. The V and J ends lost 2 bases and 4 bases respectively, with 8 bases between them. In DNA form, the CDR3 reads TGTGCCAGCAGCTTATTTTGGAGCACCGGGGAGCTGTTTTTT. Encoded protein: CASSLFWSTGELFF.

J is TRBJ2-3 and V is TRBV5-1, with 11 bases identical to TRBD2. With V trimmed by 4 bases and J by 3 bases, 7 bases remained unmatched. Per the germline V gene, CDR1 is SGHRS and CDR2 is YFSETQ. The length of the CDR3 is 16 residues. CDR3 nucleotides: TGCGCCAGCAGCGAGGCACTAGCGGGGGTGACAGATACGCAGTATTTT. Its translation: CASSEALAGVTDTQYF.

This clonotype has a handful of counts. This chain's CDR3 is CASSVEGENTGELFF. CDR3 sequence (DNA): TGTGCCAGCAGCGTAGAAGGAGAGAACACCGGGGAGCTGTTTTTT. The chain carries TRBV9 and TRBJ2-2, with D uncertain. Germline V CDR1 and CDR2: SGDLS, YYNGEE. CDR3 length: 15 residues. V lost 0 bases and J 1 base, leaving 7 bases between the germline ends.

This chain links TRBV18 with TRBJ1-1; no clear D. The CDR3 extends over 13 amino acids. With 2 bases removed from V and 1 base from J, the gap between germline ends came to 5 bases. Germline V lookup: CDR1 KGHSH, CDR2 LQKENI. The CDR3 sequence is CASSPAGNTEAFF. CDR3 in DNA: TGTGCCAGCTCACCAGCAGGGAACACTGAAGCTTTCTTT.

The CDR3 bases are TGTGCCAGCAGTTTATCCCCCGGCGAGCAGTTCTTC. It yields the protein CASSLSPGEQFF. V and J are TRBV28 and TRBJ2-1; D gene uncertain. Germline V gene data show CDR1 as MDHEN and CDR2 as SYDVKM. Trimming pared 1 base from V and 10 bases from J, leaving 8 bases between. CDR3 length equals 12 residues.

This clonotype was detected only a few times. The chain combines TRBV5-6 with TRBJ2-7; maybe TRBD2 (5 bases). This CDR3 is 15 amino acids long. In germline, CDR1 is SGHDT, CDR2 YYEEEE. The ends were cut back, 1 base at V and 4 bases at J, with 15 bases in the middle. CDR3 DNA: TGTGCCAGCAGCTTGTACCCTCCGGGGATGTACGAGCAGTACTTC. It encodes CASSLYPPGMYEQYF. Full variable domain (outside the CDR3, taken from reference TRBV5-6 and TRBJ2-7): DAGVTQSPTHLIKTRGQQVTLRCSPKSGHDTVSWYQQALGQGPQFIFQYYEEEERQRGNFPDRFSGHQFPNYSSELNVNALLLGDSALYLCASSLYPPGMYEQYFGPGTRLTVT.

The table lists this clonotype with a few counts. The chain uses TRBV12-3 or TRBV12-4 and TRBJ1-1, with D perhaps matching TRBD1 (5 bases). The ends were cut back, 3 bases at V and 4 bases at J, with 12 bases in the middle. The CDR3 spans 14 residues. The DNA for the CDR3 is TGTGCCAGCAGTTTCCTTGGTGGGGGCACTGAAGCTTTCTTT. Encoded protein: CASSFLGGGTEAFF.

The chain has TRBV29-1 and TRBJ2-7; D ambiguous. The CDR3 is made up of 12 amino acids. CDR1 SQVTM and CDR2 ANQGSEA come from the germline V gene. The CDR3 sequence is CSAEVGAGVQYV. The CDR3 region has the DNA TGCAGCGCTGAAGTAGGCGCTGGTGTGCAGTACGTC.

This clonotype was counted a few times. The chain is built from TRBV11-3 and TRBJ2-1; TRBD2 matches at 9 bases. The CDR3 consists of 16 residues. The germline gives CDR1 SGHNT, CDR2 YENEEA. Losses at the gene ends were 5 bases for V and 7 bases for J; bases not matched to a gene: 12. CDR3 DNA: TGTGCCAGCAGCCGGACGGGTAGCGGGGGTGGAAATGAGCAGTTCTTC. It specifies CASSRTGSGGGNEQFF.

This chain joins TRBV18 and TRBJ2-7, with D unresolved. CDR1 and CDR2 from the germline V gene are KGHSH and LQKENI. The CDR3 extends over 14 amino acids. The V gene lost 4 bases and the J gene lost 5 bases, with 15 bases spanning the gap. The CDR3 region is CASSHDRGAHEQYV. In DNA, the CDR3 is TGTGCCAGCTCACACGACCGCGGAGCCCACGAGCAGTACGTC.

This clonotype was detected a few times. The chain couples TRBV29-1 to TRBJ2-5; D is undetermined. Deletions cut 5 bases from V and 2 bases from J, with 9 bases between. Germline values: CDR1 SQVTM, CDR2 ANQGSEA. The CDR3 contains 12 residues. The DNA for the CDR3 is TGCAGCGTTCGGTCAGCACAAGAGACCCAGTACTTC. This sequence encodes CSVRSAQETQYF.

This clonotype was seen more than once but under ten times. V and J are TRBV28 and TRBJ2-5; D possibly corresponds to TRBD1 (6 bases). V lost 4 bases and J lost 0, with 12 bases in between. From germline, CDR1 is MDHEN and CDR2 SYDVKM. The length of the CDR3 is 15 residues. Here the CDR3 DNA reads TGTGCCAGCAGTTCCGGACAGATGTACCAAGAGACCCAGTACTTC. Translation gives CASSSGQMYQETQYF.